This section outlines one T cell receptor (beta chain) sequence together with its context. Its target is not known. The data belong to a study of shared clonotypes between healthy human individuals. Looked up from germline, CDR1 is MNHEY and CDR2 is SVGAGI. With 7 bases clipped from V and 10 bases from J, the junction kept 7 bases outside the gene matches. This CDR3 spans 12 amino acids. The study's findings and limits: Clonotype sharing across a few donors was observed for around 5.1% of naive CD4 clonotypes.

Genomic DNA from each subset was divided evenly over several immunoSEQ plates. The table came from immunoSEQ multiplex PCR; TCRdb's copy has only in-frame clones and leaves some out. The profile shows about 600,000 clones, about 96% of them singletons. The CD4+ fraction was divided into a CD45RA+ naive subset and a CD45RA-negative memory subset. This sequence joins TRBV6-5 and TRBJ2-1; the match to TRBD1 covers 7 bases. The specimen sequenced was naive CD4+ T cells sorted from blood. Subset meaning: CD45RA+ positively selected. The clonotype originates from a woman in her 30s in good health. This CDR3 is CASTQGGLEQFF. In DNA form, the CDR3 reads TGTGCCAGCACCCAAGGGGGCTTGGAGCAGTTCTTC.